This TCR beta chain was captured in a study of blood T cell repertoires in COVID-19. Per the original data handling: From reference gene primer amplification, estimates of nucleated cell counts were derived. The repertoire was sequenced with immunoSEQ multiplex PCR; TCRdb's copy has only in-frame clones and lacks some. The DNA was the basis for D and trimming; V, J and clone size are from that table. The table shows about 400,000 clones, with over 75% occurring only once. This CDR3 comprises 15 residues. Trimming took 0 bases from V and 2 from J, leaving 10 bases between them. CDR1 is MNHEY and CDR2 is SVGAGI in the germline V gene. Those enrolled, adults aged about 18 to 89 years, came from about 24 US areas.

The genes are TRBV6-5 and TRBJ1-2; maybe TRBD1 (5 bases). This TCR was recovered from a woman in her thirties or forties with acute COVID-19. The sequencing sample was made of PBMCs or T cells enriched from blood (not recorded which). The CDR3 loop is CASSYSKNRNYGYTF. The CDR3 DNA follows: TGTGCCAGCAGTTACTCGAAAAACAGGAACTATGGCTACACCTTC.